Listed here is a single T cell receptor beta chain. This sample was included in a study of T cells expressing NK-cell markers. Turning to the study itself: Of eight sequenced donors, seven were HCMV-seropositive and one HCMV-seronegative.

The authors generated TCR beta cDNA through 5'RACE template switching with UMIs. TCRdb re-called the 5' RACE reads and catalogs CDR3 proteins one per entry, DNA excluded. The repertoire shows under 500,000 distinct CDR3 sequences; the top ten hold 7.3%. The CDR3 consists of 13 residues. Germline assignment: CDR1 SGHRS and CDR2 YFSETQ. This receptor was identified in a woman between 18 and 70 years old in good health. V usage is TRBV5-1 and J usage is TRBJ2-5. Input material: blood T cells: a sorted CD56 or NKG2C T cell subset, CD4+ or CD8+ T cells, or bulk PBMC T cells (not recorded which). The CDR3 loop is CASSQAAKETQYF.